The 20 T cell receptor beta chains given below trace back to one sample, sequenced in a study of cytomegalovirus exposure and HLA in healthy donors. PCR primers comprised 60 Vbeta and 13 Jbeta primers. Only in-frame clones appear in the TCRdb table, and some are missing; sequencing was by immunoSEQ multiplex PCR. The sample holds 120,000 or so clones, roughly four fifths seen once. The specimen sequenced was PBMCs. These receptors came from a woman aged 50 to 60 in good health and CMV-seropositive.

The gene calls are TRBV6-6 and TRBJ1-2; 7 nucleotides match TRBD1. V was pared by 6 bases and J by 5 bases, with 9 bases of the junction left unmatched. CDR1 and CDR2 from the germline V gene are MNHNY and SVGAGI (reference sequence). This CDR3 region has 14 residues. The CDR3 reads CASSKRDSAYGYTF. The CDR3 DNA follows: TGTGCCAGCAGCAAACGGGACAGTGCTTATGGCTACACCTTC.

This rearrangement joins TRBV5-1 to TRBJ1-6; tentative D call: TRBD1 (5 bases). This CDR3 spans 16 amino acids. Germline V gives CDR1 SGHRS, CDR2 YFSETQ. V dropped 1 base and J dropped 1 base, with 9 bases sitting between them. This CDR3 reads CASSLREGSYNSPLHF. In DNA form, the CDR3 reads TGCGCCAGCAGCTTGAGGGAGGGGTCCTATAATTCACCCCTCCACTTT.

The chain carries TRBV10-3 and TRBJ1-1; D not certain. Germline values: CDR1 ENHRY, CDR2 SYGVKD. This CDR3 has 13 residues. Trimming cost V 6 bases and J 0 bases, with 8 bases left between them. CDR3 bases: TGTGCCATCAGATGGGCCGTGAACACTGAAGCTTTCTTT. It is translated as CAIRWAVNTEAFF.

This chain connects TRBV7-9 to TRBJ1-6, with D unclear. The CDR3 spans 15 residues. V lost 0 bases, J lost 0 bases, and 3 bases lay in between. CDR1 SEHNR and CDR2 FQNEAQ come from the germline V gene (reference sequence). The CDR3 sequence is CASSLASSYNSPLHF. For the CDR3, the DNA is TGTGCCAGCAGCTTAGCGAGCTCCTATAATTCACCCCTCCACTTT. The full variable domain, rest sourced from reference TRBV7-9 and TRBJ1-6, is DTGVSQNPRHKITKRGQNVTFRCDPISEHNRLYWYRQTLGQGPEFLTYFQNEAQLEKSRLLSDRFSAERPKGSFSTLEIQRTEQGDSAMYLCASSLASSYNSPLHFGNGTRLTVT.

The chain couples TRBV19 to TRBJ1-2, with D possibly being TRBD1 (6 bases). V gave up 4 bases and J gave up 7 bases, with 13 bases separating them. Germline V CDR1 and CDR2: LNHDA, SQIVND (reference sequence). The CDR3 has 13 residues. In nucleotides, the CDR3 is TGTGCCAGTAGTACTACAGGGCTGGCTGGCTACACCTTC. Its protein product is CASSTTGLAGYTF.

The rearrangement links TRBV29-1 to TRBJ2-2; D possibly corresponds to TRBD1 (7 bases). This CDR3 has 14 residues. Trimming took off 2 bases at V and 7 bases at J, with 14 bases between the two ends. Germline CDR1 reads SQVTM; CDR2 reads ANQGSEA. The CDR3 loop is CSVEQGGVGGELFF. The CDR3 DNA reads TGCAGCGTTGAACAGGGGGGCGTTGGCGGGGAGCTGTTTTTT.

The chain couples TRBV6-6 to TRBJ2-7, with 15 nucleotides matching TRBD2. Germline assignment: CDR1 MNHNY and CDR2 SVGAGI (reference sequence). The CDR3 is 16 amino acids. The V segment lost 7 bases and the J segment 6 bases; nucleotides outside the gene matches: 10. The CDR3 region has the DNA TGTGCCAGCAATTCCCCGGGACTAGCGGGGGGAAGCGAGCAGTACTTC. Translated: CASNSPGLAGGSEQYF.

Only one count was recorded for this clone. The chain carries TRBV30 and TRBJ2-1, with 8 bases matching TRBD2. J gave up 8 bases and V 2 bases, and 8 bases lay outside the gene matches. This CDR3 contains 14 residues. The germline gives CDR1 GTSNPN, CDR2 SVGIG (reference sequence). CDR3: CAWSYGGARHEQFF. The CDR3 nucleotides are TGTGCCTGGAGTTACGGGGGGGCACGTCATGAGCAGTTCTTC.

This chain uses TRBV7-8 with TRBJ2-1; D is perhaps TRBD2 (5 bases). CDR1 is SGHVS, CDR2 FQNEAQ, per germline. The CDR3 is 16 residues long. Trimming removed 4 bases at V and 3 bases at J, with 16 bases between. The CDR3 is CASSSPTAGDYNEQFF. Written as DNA, the CDR3 is TGTGCCAGCAGCTCTCCCACGGCGGGTGACTACAATGAGCAGTTCTTC.

The genes are TRBV14 and TRBJ1-2; no clear D gene. V was clipped by 10 bases and J by 8 bases, with 32 bases between them. Germline-derived CDR1 and CDR2 are SGHDN and FVKESK. There are 17 residues in the CDR3. The CDR3 DNA reads as TGTGCCAACCCCCCCGGCAGCTGCAAGATAGAGTCGGAGGGCTACACCTTC. It is translated as CANPPGSCKIESEGYTF.

The V call is TRBV7-2, the J call TRBJ2-7; the D is unclear. Trimming removed 4 bases from V and 6 bases from J, with 19 bases in between. There are 15 residues in the CDR3. Germline-derived CDR1 and CDR2 are SGHTA and FQGNSA. The chain's CDR3 is CASSSRGLEFGEQYF. In DNA form, the CDR3 reads TGTGCCAGCAGCTCAAGAGGCCTCGAGTTCGGCGAGCAGTACTTC.

This clone has a single count. This rearrangement joins TRBV27 to TRBJ2-7, with 7 positions matching TRBD1. CDR3 length: 13 amino acids. CDR1 is MNHEY, CDR2 SMNVEV, per germline (reference sequence). Germline trimming cut 4 bases from V and 2 bases from J; bases unmatched to any gene: 2. CDR3 in amino acids: CASSYQGAYEQYF. The DNA of the CDR3 is TGTGCCAGCAGTTACCAGGGGGCCTACGAGCAGTACTTC.

The genes are TRBV29-1 and TRBJ1-1, with a weak D call TRBD1 (6 bases). V was trimmed by 7 bases and J by 0 bases, leaving 12 bases between them. The CDR3 has 13 amino acids. The germline V gene has CDR1 SQVTM and CDR2 ANQGSEA. The CDR3 spells CSALTGMNTEAFF. The CDR3 region has the DNA TGCAGCGCTCTGACAGGCATGAACACTGAAGCTTTCTTT. Combining the CDR3 with reference TRBV29-1 and TRBJ1-1 gives the whole variable domain SAVISQKPSRDICQRGTSLTIQCQVDSQVTMMFWYRQQPGQSLTLIATANQGSEATYESGFVIDKFPISRPNLTFSTLTVSNMSPEDSSIYLCSALTGMNTEAFFGQGTRLTVV.

J is TRBJ1-1 and V is TRBV19; perhaps TRBD1 as D (6 bases). The CDR3 totals 16 residues. With 5 bases removed from V and 1 base from J, the gap between germline ends came to 17 bases. Per the germline V gene, CDR1 is LNHDA and CDR2 is SQIVND (reference sequence). The CDR3 spells CASSPPRGFGNTEAFF. CDR3 nucleotides: TGTGCCAGTAGTCCTCCCAGGGGATTTGGGAACACTGAAGCTTTCTTT.

This clone was recorded once. V usage is TRBV7-6 and J usage is TRBJ1-6; 9 nucleotides match TRBD1. CDR3 length: 15 amino acids. Germline-derived CDR1 and CDR2 are SGHVS and FNYEAQ. The junction had 9 bases not matched to a gene; V was cut back by 6 bases and J by 9 bases. CDR3 in DNA: TGTGCCAGCAGTCTAAAGGACAGGGGCATTTCACCCCTCCACTTT. Encoded protein: CASSLKDRGISPLHF.

This clone has only a few counts. The genes are TRBV4-1 and TRBJ2-7; a possible D gene is TRBD1 (6 bases). The V end was cut by 1 base, the J end by 0 bases, with 10 bases between. CDR3 length: 15 residues. Germline V gives CDR1 MGHRA, CDR2 YSYEKL. This CDR3 reads CASSQGTDPSYEQYF. The CDR3 nucleotides read TGCGCCAGCAGCCAAGGGACAGATCCCTCCTACGAGCAGTACTTC.

This chain connects TRBV30 to TRBJ2-7, with 12 nucleotides matching TRBD2. The CDR3 runs to 15 residues. V lost 5 bases and J lost 2; bases outside the gene matches: 7. Per the germline V gene, CDR1 is GTSNPN and CDR2 is SVGIG (reference sequence). This CDR3 is CAWDAGLAGTYEQYF. The CDR3 DNA sequence: TGTGCCTGGGATGCAGGACTAGCGGGGACCTACGAGCAGTACTTC.

The chain links TRBV4-2 to TRBJ2-1, with D perhaps TRBD2 (5 bases). This CDR3 contains 17 residues. Germline loops: CDR1 LGHNA, CDR2 YNFKEQ. V gave up 1 base and J gave up 0 bases, with 13 bases separating them. The CDR3 DNA follows: TGTGCCAGCAGCCAAGGTAGCGAGGGAAGCTCCTACAATGAGCAGTTCTTC. Translated: CASSQGSEGSSYNEQFF.

V is TRBV5-6 and J is TRBJ2-7; TRBD1 aligns across 8 bases. Germline V gene sequence: CDR1 SGHDT, CDR2 YYEEEE. The CDR3 has 15 amino acids. The V segment lost 3 bases and the J segment 5 bases; nucleotides outside the gene matches: 10. CDR3 loop: CASSSADRGNDEQYF. CDR3 nucleotide sequence: TGTGCCAGCAGCTCGGCAGACAGGGGAAACGACGAGCAGTACTTC. The entire variable domain, with the rest obtained from reference TRBV5-6 and TRBJ2-7, is as follows: DAGVTQSPTHLIKTRGQQVTLRCSPKSGHDTVSWYQQALGQGPQFIFQYYEEEERQRGNFPDRFSGHQFPNYSSELNVNALLLGDSALYLCASSSADRGNDEQYFGPGTRLTVT.

The J gene is TRBJ2-7, the V gene TRBV19, with 8 nucleotides matching TRBD1. The CDR3 totals 13 residues. Germline V gene data show CDR1 as LNHDA and CDR2 as SQIVND (reference sequence). The J segment lost 4 bases and the V segment lost 3 bases, leaving 2 bases of the junction unmatched. The DNA of the CDR3 is TGTGCCAGTAGTATCGGACAGGGATACGAGCAGTACTTC. Translation: CASSIGQGYEQYF.